The 27 T cell receptor beta chains presented below share a single source sample, sequenced in a study of early stage breast cancer tumors. TCRdb keeps only in-frame clones here, not all; method: immunoSEQ multiplex PCR. The sample consists of about 11,000 clones, 75% to 85% of them appearing once. Specimen: breast tumor tissue. The receptors were sampled from an older person with breast cancer.

The rearrangement uses TRBV29-1 and TRBJ2-5; D is possibly TRBD2 (6 bases). This CDR3 region has 12 residues. Looked up from germline, CDR1 is SQVTM and CDR2 is ANQGSEA. V was cut by 4 bases and J by 1 base, with 7 bases left in between. The CDR3 region is CSVGGVQETQYF. The DNA of the CDR3 is TGCAGCGTTGGGGGGGTCCAAGAGACCCAGTACTTC. The full variable domain, with the rest looked up from reference TRBV29-1 and TRBJ2-5, is SAVISQKPSRDICQRGTSLTIQCQVDSQVTMMFWYRQQPGQSLTLIATANQGSEATYESGFVIDKFPISRPNLTFSTLTVSNMSPEDSSIYLCSVGGVQETQYFGPGTRLLVL.

The CDR3 region has the DNA TGTGCCAGCAGCGCCCGGGACAGGGGGCCTCAGCCCCAGCATTTT. It translates to CASSARDRGPQPQHF. The chain links TRBV7-2 to TRBJ1-5, with TRBD1 matching 12 bases. The V gene end was trimmed by 5 bases and the J gene end by 6 bases; junction bases not matched to a gene: 5. The CDR3 spans 15 residues. The V gene's germline CDR1 is SGHTA and CDR2 FQGNSA.

The chain uses TRBV5-5 and TRBJ1-5; the D is unclear. CDR1 and CDR2 (germline): SGHKS, YYEKEE (reference sequence). The CDR3 runs 15 residues. Trimming removed 0 bases from V and 0 bases from J, with 7 bases in between. In DNA form, the CDR3 reads TGTGCCAGCAGCTTGGCGGGAAATAGCAATCAGCCCCAGCATTTT. Residues: CASSLAGNSNQPQHF. Variable domain in full (rest from reference TRBV5-5 and TRBJ1-5): DAGVTQSPTHLIKTRGQQVTLRCSPISGHKSVSWYQQVLGQGPQFIFQYYEKEERGRGNFPDRFSARQFPNYSSELNVNALLLGDSALYLCASSLAGNSNQPQHFGDGTRLSIL.

The chain is built from TRBV5-1 and TRBJ2-7; 13 bases align to TRBD2. The CDR3 contains 20 residues. The ends lost 4 bases at V and 1 base at J; junction bases unmatched: 17. Germline V CDR1 and CDR2: SGHRS, YFSETQ. The chain's CDR3 is CASSQQDYTSGGANSYEQYF. The CDR3 nucleotides read TGCGCCAGCAGCCAACAAGACTATACTAGCGGGGGGGCCAATTCCTACGAGCAGTACTTC.

The chain couples TRBV6-5 to TRBJ1-5, with 7 bases fitting TRBD1. CDR1 and CDR2 from the germline V gene are MNHEY and SVGAGI. The CDR3 runs 13 residues. V dropped 6 bases and J dropped 5; count of bases not matched to a gene: 4. DNA of the CDR3: TGTGCCAGCAGAGACAGGGCATATCAGCCCCAGCATTTT. Encoded protein: CASRDRAYQPQHF.

CDR3 sequence: CASSLAPGGKETQYF. As DNA, the CDR3 is TGTGCCAGCAGCTTAGCCCCCGGGGGGAAGGAGACCCAGTACTTC. The V gene is TRBV7-2, the J gene TRBJ2-5; 7 nucleotides align to TRBD2. This CDR3 is 15 amino acids long. With 0 bases clipped from V and 5 bases from J, the junction kept 6 bases outside the gene matches. Germline V lookup: CDR1 SGHTA, CDR2 FQGNSA.

V gene TRBV21-1 combines with J gene TRBJ2-3; the DNA was not used to check the table's D call, TRBD2. TRBV21-1 is assigned pseudogene status. The CDR3 covers 18 residues. The CDR3 DNA follows: TGTGCCAGCAGCAAATGGCATCAGCGGGAGGGCCTAACAGATACGCAGTATTTT. It translates to CASSKWHQREGLTDTQYF.

This sequence joins TRBV6-5 and TRBJ1-2; D uncertain. V lost 0 bases and J 4 bases, leaving 12 bases between the germline ends. The CDR3 has 15 residues. Germline loops: CDR1 MNHEY, CDR2 SVGAGI. The CDR3 reads CASSYSFAGSYGYTF. The CDR3 bases are TGTGCCAGCAGTTACTCGTTTGCAGGCAGCTATGGCTACACCTTC.

The chain links TRBV7-2 to TRBJ1-4; weak D call: TRBD1 (6 bases). Trimming took off 5 bases at V and 6 bases at J, with 16 bases between the two ends. Germline V gene lookup returns CDR1 SGHTA and CDR2 FQGNSA. This CDR3 has 15 amino acids. Here the CDR3 DNA reads TGTGCCAGCAGCCCAAGCAGGGGTGATCATGAAAAACTGTTTTTT. Residues: CASSPSRGDHEKLFF.

This clone came up a few times. Here the CDR3 DNA reads TGTGCCACCAGCTGGGGGGGCACAACTAATGAAAAACTGTTTTTT. Protein: CATSWGGTTNEKLFF. The V and J genes are TRBV19 and TRBJ1-4; perhaps TRBD1 as D (6 bases). Germline CDR1 reads LNHDA; CDR2 reads SQIVND (reference sequence). V lost 10 bases and J lost 0, with 15 bases in between. This CDR3 has 15 amino acids.

V gene TRBV5-8 combines with J gene TRBJ2-5; weak D call: TRBD2 (5 bases). Germline-derived CDR1 and CDR2 are SGHTS and YDEGEE. The CDR3 spans 15 residues. V lost 2 bases and J lost 5, with 16 bases in between. The CDR3 DNA reads as TGTGCCAGCAGCTTTCATGGGGTTAGGAGGGAGACCCAGTACTTC. Translating it yields CASSFHGVRRETQYF.

The rearrangement joins TRBV19 to TRBJ2-3; D is undetermined. The CDR3 sequence is 15 residues long. The V end lost 4 bases, the J end lost 2 bases, and 13 bases lay between the germline ends. CDR1 and CDR2 (germline): LNHDA, SQIVND (reference sequence). In DNA form, the CDR3 reads TGTGCCAGTAGTACCCCTACTCGTAACACAGATACGCAGTATTTT. It translates to CASSTPTRNTDTQYF.

The rearrangement uses TRBV10-1 and TRBJ1-1; no clear D. The CDR3 is 17 residues long. V lost 2 bases and J 9 bases, leaving 25 bases between the germline ends. The germline V gene has CDR1 WNHNN and CDR2 SYGVQD (reference sequence). CDR3 residues: CASSETLPGSQRRKAFF. The DNA for the CDR3 is TGCGCCAGCAGTGAGACCCTACCGGGATCCCAACGGAGGAAAGCTTTCTTT.

This sequence joins TRBV14 and TRBJ1-2; D is undetermined. The V gene lost 0 bases and the J gene lost 8 bases, with 19 bases spanning the gap. CDR3 length: 16 residues. CDR1 is SGHDN and CDR2 is FVKESK in the germline V gene. DNA for the CDR3: TGTGCCAGCAGCCAAGATGTCCGAGGTGGGAGGTCCGGCTACACCTTC. Translated: CASSQDVRGGRSGYTF. Looking up the rest from reference TRBV14 and TRBJ1-2 gives the full variable domain: EAGVTQFPSHSVIEKGQTVTLRCDPISGHDNLYWYRRVMGKEIKFLLHFVKESKQDESGMPNNRFLAERTGGTYSTLKVQPAELEDSGVYFCASSQDVRGGRSGYTFGSGTRLTVV.

This chain joins TRBV19 and TRBJ2-3, with 12 bases identical to TRBD2. CDR3 length equals 16 residues. The germline V gene has CDR1 LNHDA and CDR2 SQIVND (reference sequence). The J segment lost 5 bases and the V segment lost 3 bases, leaving 6 bases of the junction unmatched. CDR3 protein: CASSILAGGLGDTQYF. The CDR3 DNA is TGTGCCAGTAGTATCCTAGCGGGGGGGCTGGGAGATACGCAGTATTTT.

The chain combines TRBV10-3 with TRBJ2-5, with TRBD2 as a possible D gene (6 bases). The germline gives CDR1 ENHRY, CDR2 SYGVKD. The V end was cut by 6 bases, the J end by 2 bases, with 13 bases between. The CDR3 runs to 14 residues. CDR3 sequence: CAISPPGLQETQYF. In DNA, the CDR3 is TGTGCCATCAGCCCACCGGGACTTCAAGAGACCCAGTACTTC.

The chain joins TRBV10-3 to TRBJ2-7, with TRBD2 matching over 9 bases. Trimming took 10 bases from V and 0 from J; bases not matched to a gene: 7. The CDR3 sequence is 14 residues long. CDR1 is ENHRY, CDR2 SYGVKD, per germline. For the CDR3, the DNA is TGTGCCACTGCACTAGCGGGCACCTCCTACGAGCAGTACTTC. Translation: CATALAGTSYEQYF.

The chain employs TRBV30 and TRBJ1-6, with 9 bases fitting TRBD1. This CDR3 contains 17 residues. The germline gives CDR1 GTSNPN, CDR2 SVGIG (reference sequence). V shed 3 bases and J 8 bases; nucleotides not matched to a gene: 14. This CDR3 is CAWSPGQGGFGYSPLHF. The DNA for the CDR3 is TGTGCCTGGAGCCCGGGACAGGGTGGTTTCGGGTATTCACCCCTCCACTTT.

The rearrangement joins TRBV5-1 to TRBJ2-7; perhaps TRBD1 as D (6 bases). Germline values: CDR1 SGHRS, CDR2 YFSETQ. The V end was cut by 4 bases, the J end by 3 bases, with 14 bases between. The CDR3 has 14 amino acids. The DNA for the CDR3 is TGCGCCAGCAGCATCGGACGAGGGGGCTACGAGCAGTACTTC. This translates into CASSIGRGGYEQYF.

This chain uses TRBV7-2 with TRBJ2-5; 16 bases line up with TRBD2. The CDR3 is 17 residues long. CDR1 is SGHTA and CDR2 is FQGNSA in the germline V gene. V dropped 5 bases and J dropped 5; count of bases not matched to a gene: 8. For the CDR3, the DNA is TGTGCCAGCAGCCTTGTCCCGGGACTAGCGGGGGGGGAGACCCAGTACTTC. Translation gives CASSLVPGLAGGETQYF.

The chain links TRBV7-9 to TRBJ2-3; maybe TRBD1 (7 bases). Trimming shortened V by 6 bases and J by 4 bases, and 17 bases separated the two germline ends. The CDR3 totals 15 residues. CDR1 SEHNR and CDR2 FQNEAQ come from the germline V gene (reference sequence). This CDR3 reads CASSRGTVQADTQYF. The CDR3 region has the DNA TGTGCCAGCAGTCGGGGGACAGTTCAAGCAGATACGCAGTATTTT.

The chain uses TRBV29-1 and TRBJ2-5; the match to TRBD2 covers 9 bases. V shed 1 base, J shed 2 bases, and the junction held 5 bases outside the gene matches. Germline values: CDR1 SQVTM, CDR2 ANQGSEA. The CDR3 covers 15 residues. The CDR3 loop reads CSVEGGLAVQETQYF. The CDR3 nucleotides are TGCAGCGTTGAAGGGGGACTAGCCGTTCAAGAGACCCAGTACTTC. The whole variable domain, filled in from reference TRBV29-1 and TRBJ2-5, reads SAVISQKPSRDICQRGTSLTIQCQVDSQVTMMFWYRQQPGQSLTLIATANQGSEATYESGFVIDKFPISRPNLTFSTLTVSNMSPEDSSIYLCSVEGGLAVQETQYFGPGTRLLVL.

The gene calls are TRBV5-1 and TRBJ1-6; no clear D gene. The V gene lost 0 bases and the J gene lost 5 bases, with 15 bases spanning the gap. The CDR3 has 17 amino acids. Germline CDR1 SGHRS, CDR2 YFSETQ. The CDR3 nucleotides are TGCGCCAGCAGCTTGGCCGGCAGGCAGGATAATAATTCACCCCTCCACTTT. This encodes CASSLAGRQDNNSPLHF.

This chain uses TRBV10-3 with TRBJ1-5; 7 positions match TRBD1. This CDR3 region has 15 residues. The junction had 5 bases not matched to a gene; V was cut back by 2 bases and J by 4 bases. CDR1 and CDR2 (germline): ENHRY, SYGVKD. The CDR3 loop reads CAISERQGENQPQHF. Written as DNA, the CDR3 is TGTGCCATCAGTGAGCGACAGGGCGAGAATCAGCCCCAGCATTTT.

The CDR3 reads CASSVGLAWGVEQYF. The DNA of the CDR3 is TGTGCCAGCAGCGTAGGTCTTGCGTGGGGAGTTGAGCAGTACTTC. V is TRBV9 and J is TRBJ2-7, with D perhaps matching TRBD2 (5 bases). Germline values: CDR1 SGDLS, CDR2 YYNGEE. Between the trimmed V and J ends, which lost 0 bases and 7 bases, there was a span of 17 bases. This CDR3 region has 15 residues. The full variable domain, rest sourced from reference TRBV9 and TRBJ2-7, is DSGVTQTPKHLITATGQRVTLRCSPRSGDLSVYWYQQSLDQGLQFLIQYYNGEERAKGNILERFSAQQFPDLHSELNLSSLELGDSALYFCASSVGLAWGVEQYFGPGTRLTVT.

This clone was counted between two and nine times. The chain is built from TRBV6-5 and TRBJ2-3, with 10 nucleotides matching TRBD2. V gave up 2 bases and J gave up 1 base; unmatched junction bases: 0. Germline CDR1 MNHEY, CDR2 SVGAGI. The CDR3 is made up of 15 amino acids. In DNA, the CDR3 is TGTGCCAGCAGTTACGGGACTAGCGGCACAGATACGCAGTATTTT. Translated: CASSYGTSGTDTQYF.

The gene calls are TRBV4-3 and TRBJ1-4, with 7 bases lining up with TRBD1. The CDR3 length is 15 residues. Trimming removed 2 bases from V and 8 bases from J; junction bases left unmatched: 8. CDR1 and CDR2 from the germline V gene are LGHNA and YSLEER. CDR3 loop: CASSQNLQGGEKLFF. The CDR3 DNA reads as TGCGCCAGCAGCCAAAATCTCCAGGGGGGAGAAAAACTGTTTTTT.